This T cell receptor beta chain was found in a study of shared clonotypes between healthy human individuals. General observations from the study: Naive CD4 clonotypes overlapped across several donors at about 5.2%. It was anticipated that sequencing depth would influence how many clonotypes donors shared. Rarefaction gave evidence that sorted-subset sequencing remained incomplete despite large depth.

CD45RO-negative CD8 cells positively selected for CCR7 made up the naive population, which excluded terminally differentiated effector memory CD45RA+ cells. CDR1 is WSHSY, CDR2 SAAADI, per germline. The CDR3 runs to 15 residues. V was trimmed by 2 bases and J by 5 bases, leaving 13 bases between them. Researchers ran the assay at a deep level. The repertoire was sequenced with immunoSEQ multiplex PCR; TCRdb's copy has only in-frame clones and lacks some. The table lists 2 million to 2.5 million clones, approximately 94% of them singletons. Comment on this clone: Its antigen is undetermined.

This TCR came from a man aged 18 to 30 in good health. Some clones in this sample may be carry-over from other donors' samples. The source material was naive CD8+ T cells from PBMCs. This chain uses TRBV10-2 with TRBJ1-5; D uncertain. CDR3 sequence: CASSEGGGRHQPQHF. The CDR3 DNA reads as TGCGCCAGCAGTGAGGGCGGCGGTCGACATCAGCCCCAGCATTTT.